The 9 T cell receptor beta chains below all came from one sample that was sequenced in a study of Ad26.COV2.S vaccination and SARS-CoV-2 variants. Treatment described: over 15 received Ad26.COV2.S at low or high dose, single or two shots; 5 received placebo; per-sample allocation not given. Each sample was drawn 63 days after the first injection (of vaccine or placebo). The repertoire was sequenced with immunoSEQ multiplex PCR; TCRdb's copy has only in-frame clones and lacks some. Of roughly 320,000 clones in the sample, about 82% were seen once. Sequenced here: peripheral blood, sampled in a trial of Ad26.COV2.S vaccine versus placebo. Receptors were obtained from a person between 18 and 59 years old who received the Ad26.COV2.S COVID-19 vaccine or a placebo.

The sample holds one count of this clone. The rearrangement links TRBV30 to TRBJ1-2; D perhaps matches TRBD1 (6 bases). V gave up 8 bases and J gave up 1 base, with 8 bases separating them. Per germline, CDR1 GTSNPN and CDR2 SVGIG (reference sequence). The CDR3 runs 11 residues. The CDR3: CAGGLNYGYTF. Here the CDR3 DNA reads TGTGCCGGGGGCCTTAACTATGGCTACACCTTC.

The DNA of the CDR3 is TGTGCCAGCAGCTTAGCGGTAGGGCAGCCCCAGCATTTT. It codes for CASSLAVGQPQHF. The chain combines TRBV11-2 with TRBJ1-5; D unclear. Per germline, CDR1 SGHAT and CDR2 FQNNGV. The V end was cut by 1 base, the J end by 7 bases, with 8 bases between. There are 13 residues in the CDR3.

The chain employs TRBV3-1 (or the pseudogene TRBV3-2) and TRBJ2-1; possible D gene TRBD1, 6 bases. Germline V gives CDR1 LGHDT, CDR2 YNNKEL (reference sequence). This CDR3 has 15 amino acids. V gave up 1 base and J gave up 3 bases, with 10 bases separating them. The CDR3 sequence is CASSQGGQFYNEQFF. CDR3 nucleotides: TGTGCCAGCAGCCAAGGTGGACAGTTCTACAATGAGCAGTTCTTC.

The rearrangement uses TRBV7-6 and TRBJ1-4; a possible D gene is TRBD1 (5 bases). Per the germline V gene, CDR1 is SGHVS and CDR2 is FNYEAQ. The CDR3 sequence is 15 residues long. V was pared by 3 bases and J by 6 bases, with 14 bases between. The DNA for the CDR3 is TGTGCCAGCAGCTTGGGGGACGTGGGCTATGAAAAACTGTTTTTT. It specifies CASSLGDVGYEKLFF.

The chain links TRBV11-2 to TRBJ1-2; D call uncertain. Germline-derived CDR1 and CDR2 are SGHAT and FQNNGV. The CDR3 covers 14 residues. Between the trimmed V and J ends, which lost 5 bases and 4 bases, there was a span of 14 bases. The DNA for the CDR3 is TGTGCCAGCAGCCCCGTCGGGGTACTCTATGGCTACACCTTC. Protein: CASSPVGVLYGYTF.

This clone appeared once. The rearrangement links TRBV2 to TRBJ2-2, with 8 positions matching TRBD1. Germline V gene lookup returns CDR1 SNHLY and CDR2 FYNNEI. With 6 bases clipped from V and 5 bases from J, the junction kept 5 bases outside the gene matches. The CDR3 covers 14 residues. The CDR3 coding sequence is TGTGCCAGCAGGAGGGACAGGCCAACCGGGGAGCTGTTTTTT. It specifies CASRRDRPTGELFF.

The chain combines TRBV28 with TRBJ2-3, with TRBD1 as a possible D gene (6 bases). V lost 2 bases and J 4 bases, leaving 10 bases between the germline ends. Germline assignment: CDR1 MDHEN and CDR2 SYDVKM. The CDR3 consists of 14 residues. Written as DNA, the CDR3 is TGTGCCAGCAGTTTACCGGGACACGCAGATACGCAGTATTTT. This gives the protein CASSLPGHADTQYF. The whole variable domain, remainder taken from reference TRBV28 and TRBJ2-3, is DVKVTQSSRYLVKRTGEKVFLECVQDMDHENMFWYRQDPGLGLRLIYFSYDVKMKEKGDIPEGYSVSREKKERFSLILESASTNQTSMYLCASSLPGHADTQYFGPGTRLTVL.

CDR3 residues: CASSPLTYMNTEAFF. The DNA of the CDR3 is TGTGCCAGCAGCCCCCTCACGTATATGAACACTGAAGCTTTCTTT. The chain recombines TRBV9 with TRBJ1-1; no clear D. The V end lost 4 bases, the J end lost 0 bases, and 13 bases lay between the germline ends. Germline assignment: CDR1 SGDLS and CDR2 YYNGEE. CDR3 length: 15 residues.

This clone was seen a single time. DNA of the CDR3: TGTGCCAGCAGTACCAGAGGTGGAGGGGGGTTTGGGTCCTACGAGCAGTACTTC. Amino acid sequence: CASSTRGGGGFGSYEQYF. The rearrangement uses TRBV7-9 and TRBJ2-7, with D perhaps given as TRBD1 or TRBD2 (6 bases each). Trimming stripped 6 bases from V and 1 base from J, with 25 bases between. The CDR3 has 18 residues. The germline CDR1 and CDR2 sequences are SEHNR and FQNEAQ (reference sequence). The whole variable domain, filled in from reference TRBV7-9 and TRBJ2-7, reads DTGVSQNPRHKITKRGQNVTFRCDPISEHNRLYWYRQTLGQGPEFLTYFQNEAQLEKSRLLSDRFSAERPKGSFSTLEIQRTEQGDSAMYLCASSTRGGGGFGSYEQYFGPGTRLTVT.